The next 28 T cell receptor beta chains were all read from a single sample in a study of blood T cell repertoires in COVID-19. The protocol was immunoSEQ multiplex PCR, while the TCRdb copy is restricted to in-frame clones and leaves out a portion. The sample includes approximately 290,000 clones, about 90% of them seen just once. The sequenced sample was peripheral blood. The receptors stem from a man aged 18 to 30 with active or convalescent COVID-19.

The rearrangement uses TRBV3-1 (or the pseudogene TRBV3-2) and TRBJ1-2; D gene unclear. Germline V CDR1 and CDR2: LGHDT, YNNKEL (reference sequence). With 2 bases removed from V and 8 bases from J, the gap between germline ends came to 9 bases. This CDR3 has 12 amino acids. CDR3: CASSQWEYGYTF. CDR3 nucleotide sequence: TGTGCCAGCAGCCAATGGGAGTACGGCTACACCTTC.

The genes are TRBV2 and TRBJ2-1; 7 bases fit TRBD2. The CDR3 contains 15 residues. CDR1 is SNHLY, CDR2 FYNNEI, per germline. V dropped 2 bases and J dropped 6; count of bases not matched to a gene: 7. The CDR3 nucleotides read TGTGCCAGCAGTGAAATAAGTGGGGGGGTCAATGAGCAGTTCTTC. Protein sequence: CASSEISGGVNEQFF. The entire variable domain, with the rest obtained from reference TRBV2 and TRBJ2-1, is as follows: EPEVTQTPSHQVTQMGQEVILRCVPISNHLYFYWYRQILGQKVEFLVSFYNNEISEKSEIFDDQFSVERPDGSNFTLKIRSTKLEDSAMYFCASSEISGGVNEQFFGPGTRLTVL.

The rearrangement joins TRBV28 to TRBJ2-7, with a tentative D call TRBD1 (6 bases). The length of the CDR3 is 12 residues. CDR1 MDHEN and CDR2 SYDVKM come from the germline V gene. V was shortened by 4 bases and J by 5 bases, with 9 bases between the two germline ends. The CDR3 reads CASSSGAHEQYF. The DNA for the CDR3 is TGTGCCAGCAGTTCAGGGGCCCACGAGCAGTACTTC.

The chain employs TRBV28 and TRBJ1-5; TRBD1 aligns across 9 bases. V shed 7 bases and J 2 bases; nucleotides not matched to a gene: 6. CDR1 is MDHEN and CDR2 is SYDVKM in the germline V gene. The CDR3 spans 15 residues. CDR3 nucleotides: TGTGCCAGCAAAACAGGGGGCTTTGGCAATCAGCCCCAGCATTTT. Amino acids: CASKTGGFGNQPQHF.

CDR3 DNA sequence: TGTGCCAGCAGCGTAGTACTAGCGGGAAACACAGATACGCAGTATTTT. Residues: CASSVVLAGNTDTQYF. V is TRBV9 and J is TRBJ2-3; 10 nucleotides match TRBD2. Per the germline V gene, CDR1 is SGDLS and CDR2 is YYNGEE. V dropped 0 bases and J dropped 2; count of bases not matched to a gene: 3. The CDR3 runs to 16 residues.

The V gene is TRBV5-1, the J gene TRBJ1-5; D unresolved. V dropped 5 bases and J dropped 5 bases, with 11 bases sitting between them. The CDR3 is 13 amino acids. CDR1 and CDR2 (germline): SGHRS, YFSETQ. CDR3 sequence (DNA): TGCGCCAGCAGGGCTGAGGGAGATCAGCCCCAGCATTTT. Its protein product is CASRAEGDQPQHF.

The chain combines TRBV11-2 with TRBJ1-1; D unclear. Per germline, CDR1 SGHAT and CDR2 FQNNGV. V was cut by 1 base and J by 7 bases, with 7 bases left in between. This CDR3 region has 12 residues. In DNA form, the CDR3 reads TGTGCCAGCAGCTTAGGACACCGTGAAGCTTTCTTT. This gives the protein CASSLGHREAFF.

The chain uses TRBV7-9 and TRBJ2-7; TRBD1 matches 10 bases. Germline V gene lookup returns CDR1 SEHNR and CDR2 FQNEAQ (reference sequence). The CDR3 covers 15 residues. After removal of 2 bases from V and 5 bases from J, the junction contained 6 bases not matched to a gene. Here the CDR3 DNA reads TGTGCCAGCAGCTTAATGGGACAGGGGAGTGACGAGCAGTACTTC. This translates into CASSLMGQGSDEQYF.

The V and J genes are TRBV19 and TRBJ1-6; 8 positions agree with TRBD1. J gave up 10 bases and V 5 bases, and 4 bases lay outside the gene matches. The CDR3 is made up of 13 amino acids. Germline lookup yields CDR1 LNHDA and CDR2 SQIVND (reference sequence). This CDR3 reads CASSAGGKSPLHF. CDR3 DNA sequence: TGTGCCAGTAGTGCAGGGGGCAAATCACCCCTCCACTTT.

This clone was seen just once. The chain employs TRBV5-1 and TRBJ2-1; 13 bases line up with TRBD2. V was clipped by 1 base and J by 10 bases; unmatched bases: 11. This CDR3 contains 17 residues. CDR1 and CDR2 (germline): SGHRS, YFSETQ. CDR3 loop: CASSLIPGTSGVVEQFF. The CDR3 DNA is TGCGCCAGCAGCTTGATTCCCGGGACTAGCGGGGTTGTCGAGCAGTTCTTC.

V and J are TRBV6-1 and TRBJ1-1; a possible D gene is TRBD1 (5 bases). Germline CDR1 is MNHNS and CDR2 is SASEGT. The CDR3 consists of 18 residues. Trimming shortened V by 4 bases and J by 1 base, and 22 bases separated the two germline ends. The CDR3 here is CASSVSSRGLGWNTEAFF. CDR3 DNA sequence: TGTGCCAGCAGTGTGAGCTCGCGGGGCCTTGGGTGGAACACTGAAGCTTTCTTT.

The chain is built from TRBV4-1 and TRBJ2-7; possibly TRBD1 for D (6 bases). CDR3 length: 15 amino acids. Germline assignment: CDR1 MGHRA and CDR2 YSYEKL. V was cut by 4 bases and J by 3 bases, with 16 bases left in between. Written as DNA, the CDR3 is TGCGCCAGCAGCCCTAAACAGGGTTTGCGCTACGAGCAGTACTTC. Its protein product is CASSPKQGLRYEQYF.

The V and J genes are TRBV6-5 and TRBJ2-7, with 7 bases identical to TRBD1. The CDR3 is made up of 13 amino acids. CDR1 is MNHEY and CDR2 is SVGAGI in the germline V gene. The junction had 2 bases not matched to a gene; V was cut back by 6 bases and J by 0 bases. The CDR3 spells CASRGTDSYEQYF. DNA for the CDR3: TGTGCCAGCAGGGGGACAGACTCCTACGAGCAGTACTTC.

The chain uses TRBV14 and TRBJ2-5; 8 bases match TRBD1. Germline V gives CDR1 SGHDN, CDR2 FVKESK. The CDR3 contains 13 residues. Germline trimming cut 4 bases from V and 7 bases from J; bases unmatched to any gene: 5. CDR3 residues: CASSPGQGWTQYF. The CDR3 region has the DNA TGTGCCAGCAGCCCCGGACAGGGTTGGACCCAGTACTTC.

J is TRBJ2-7 and V is TRBV4-3, with TRBD1 identical over 8 bases. Germline lookup yields CDR1 LGHNA and CDR2 YSLEER. This CDR3 contains 15 residues. V lost 4 bases to trimming and J lost 2 bases; unmatched junction nucleotides: 7. CDR3 coding DNA: TGCGCCAGCAGCCTCGGACAGGGAGTCGCCTACGAGCAGTACTTC. Translating it yields CASSLGQGVAYEQYF.

V and J are TRBV11-3 and TRBJ1-1, with 7 bases matching TRBD1. V lost 1 base to trimming and J lost 2 bases; unmatched junction nucleotides: 4. Germline-derived CDR1 and CDR2 are SGHNT and YENEEA. The CDR3 extends over 15 amino acids. Written as DNA, the CDR3 is TGTGCCAGCAGCTTAGGAGGGGACAGCAACACTGAAGCTTTCTTT. It translates to CASSLGGDSNTEAFF.

This chain joins TRBV7-9 and TRBJ2-7; no definite D call. The CDR3 is 11 residues long. V lost 4 bases and J 9 bases, leaving 10 bases between the germline ends. Germline-derived CDR1 and CDR2 are SEHNR and FQNEAQ (reference sequence). This chain's CDR3 is CASSSSDWQYF. In DNA, the CDR3 is TGTGCCAGCAGCTCCAGCGATTGGCAGTACTTC.

This rearrangement joins TRBV4-1 to TRBJ2-5; D is undetermined. Germline V gene sequence: CDR1 MGHRA, CDR2 YSYEKL. This CDR3 is built from 14 residues. V shed 4 bases and J shed 0 bases, with 9 bases lying between them. In DNA form, the CDR3 reads TGCGCCAGCAGCCCCACTCCGAACCAAGAGACCCAGTACTTC. Its protein product is CASSPTPNQETQYF.

The chain has TRBV9 and TRBJ1-5, with D maybe TRBD1 (6 bases). Trimming shortened V by 1 base and J by 3 bases, and 17 bases separated the two germline ends. This CDR3 region has 17 residues. The germline V gene has CDR1 SGDLS and CDR2 YYNGEE. The CDR3 coding sequence is TGTGCCAGCAGCGTACCCCCCGGGACATACCTCAATCAGCCCCAGCATTTT. Amino acid sequence: CASSVPPGTYLNQPQHF.

The chain couples TRBV25-1 to TRBJ2-5, with 8 positions matching TRBD2. V gave up 4 bases and J gave up 5 bases; unmatched junction bases: 9. Germline values: CDR1 MGHDK, CDR2 SYGVNS. The CDR3 runs 15 residues. The CDR3 sequence: CASSVETSARETQYF. The CDR3 region has the DNA TGTGCCAGCAGTGTAGAGACTAGCGCACGGGAGACCCAGTACTTC.

V is TRBV5-1 and J is TRBJ2-5; perhaps TRBD2 as D (5 bases). Trimming cost V 2 bases and J 2 bases, with 10 bases left between them. The CDR3 totals 14 residues. Looked up from germline, CDR1 is SGHRS and CDR2 is YFSETQ. The CDR3 here is CASSFGWEQETQYF. The CDR3, as DNA: TGCGCCAGCAGCTTCGGATGGGAGCAAGAGACCCAGTACTTC.

The V gene is TRBV2, the J gene TRBJ2-4; TRBD1 aligns across 7 bases. The CDR3 covers 15 residues. Per the germline V gene, CDR1 is SNHLY and CDR2 is FYNNEI. V lost 8 bases to trimming and J lost 0 bases; unmatched junction nucleotides: 7. CDR3 sequence: CASGGQHLAKNIQYF. DNA for the CDR3: TGTGCCAGCGGGGGACAGCACCTAGCCAAAAACATTCAGTACTTC.

The rearrangement uses TRBV9 and TRBJ2-7, with D perhaps TRBD1 (6 bases). CDR1 is SGDLS, CDR2 YYNGEE, per germline. Trimming removed 0 bases from V and 2 bases from J, with 9 bases in between. CDR3 length equals 14 residues. The CDR3 is CASSVDRDAYEQYF. The CDR3 DNA sequence: TGTGCCAGCAGCGTAGACAGGGACGCCTACGAGCAGTACTTC.

The chain links TRBV3-1 (or the pseudogene TRBV3-2) to TRBJ2-1; D call uncertain. V lost 5 bases and J 7 bases, leaving 9 bases between the germline ends. Germline V CDR1 and CDR2: LGHDT, YNNKEL (reference sequence). The length of the CDR3 is 12 residues. CDR3 protein: CASSYRQNEQFF. Here the CDR3 DNA reads TGTGCCAGCAGCTATCGCCAGAATGAGCAGTTCTTC.

The chain is built from TRBV13 and TRBJ2-5; the D is unclear. Germline CDR1 reads PRHDT; CDR2 reads FYEKMQ (reference sequence). CDR3 length: 13 amino acids. The V and J ends lost 1 base and 5 bases respectively, with 8 bases between them. The CDR3 region has the DNA TGTGCCAGCAGCTTAGTGGGCCAGGAGACCCAGTACTTC. Translated, it gives CASSLVGQETQYF.

V is TRBV18 and J is TRBJ2-5; TRBD2 agrees at 16 bases. CDR3 size: 18 residues. V was clipped by 0 bases and J by 0 bases; unmatched bases: 1. Germline V gene sequence: CDR1 KGHSH, CDR2 LQKENI. CDR3 DNA: TGTGCCAGCTCACCACCGGGACTAGCGGGAGGGTACCAAGAGACCCAGTACTTC. The encoded protein is CASSPPGLAGGYQETQYF. The full variable domain, in which reference TRBV18 and TRBJ2-5 provide the parts outside the CDR3, is NAGVMQNPRHLVRRRGQEARLRCSPMKGHSHVYWYRQLPEEGLKFMVYLQKENIIDESGMPKERFSAEFPKEGPSILRIQQVVRGDSAAYFCASSPPGLAGGYQETQYFGPGTRLLVL.

The CDR3 nucleotides are TGTGCCAGCTCACGAGAAACTAGCGGGAGCACAGATACGCAGTATTTT. Translation: CASSRETSGSTDTQYF. This chain joins TRBV18 and TRBJ2-3, with TRBD2 identical over 9 bases. Losses at the gene ends were 4 bases for V and 0 bases for J; bases not matched to a gene: 5. The CDR3 consists of 16 residues. Germline lookup yields CDR1 KGHSH and CDR2 LQKENI.

This clone was observed once. The chain has TRBV3-1 (or the pseudogene TRBV3-2) and TRBJ1-2, with 8 bases fitting TRBD1. CDR3 length: 14 amino acids. V shed 2 bases and J 4 bases; nucleotides not matched to a gene: 3. Looked up from germline, CDR1 is LGHDT and CDR2 is YNNKEL (reference sequence). This CDR3 reads CASSQLDRGYGYTF. The CDR3 coding sequence is TGTGCCAGCAGCCAACTCGACAGGGGCTATGGCTACACCTTC.